The 20 T cell receptor beta chains below come from one sample, sequenced in a study of T-cell reconstitution after alpha-beta-depleted transplantation in children. Preparation of the TCRbeta library used unique molecular identifiers. TCRdb re-called the PCR reads through MiXCR, storing one row per CDR3 protein. Of 250,000 or so distinct CDR3 sequences listed, just under 8.5% are singletons. The sequencing used PBMCs, mostly from graft donor cells, collected 180 days after TCRalphabeta/CD19-depleted stem cell transplant. Source of these receptors: a male patient aged 5 to 17 who had a stem cell transplant for acute lymphoblastic leukemia, so the T cells may come from the graft donor.

This clonotype was detected ten times or more. J is TRBJ1-2 and V is TRBV3-1, with TRBD1 matching over 9 bases. CDR1 LGHDT and CDR2 YNNKEL come from the germline V gene (reference sequence). This CDR3 comprises 15 residues. V lost 1 base, J lost 7 bases, and 7 bases stayed unmatched. The CDR3 sequence: CASSQVDRGESGYTF. CDR3 bases: TGTGCCAGCAGCCAAGTCGACAGGGGGGAGAGTGGCTACACCTTC. Full variable domain (rest looked up from reference TRBV3-1 and TRBJ1-2): DTAVSQTPKYLVTQMGNDKSIKCEQNLGHDTMYWYKQDSKKFLKIMFSYNNKELIINETVPNRFSPKSPDKAHLNLHINSLELGDSAVYFCASSQVDRGESGYTFGSGTRLTVV.

In its sample, this clonotype was seen many times. V usage is TRBV14 and J usage is TRBJ2-4; 8 nucleotides match TRBD2. The junction had 4 bases not matched to a gene; V was cut back by 1 base and J by 2 bases. Germline CDR1 SGHDN, CDR2 FVKESK. This CDR3 region has 16 residues. The CDR3 region has the DNA TGTGCCAGCAGCCAAGTAGCGGGGTTGACCAAAAACATTCAGTACTTC. Translating it yields CASSQVAGLTKNIQYF.

This clonotype showed up many times. V usage is TRBV12-3 or TRBV12-4 and J usage is TRBJ2-3; the D gene is possibly TRBD2 (5 bases). Trimming took 5 bases from V and 0 from J, leaving 12 bases between them. CDR3 size: 15 residues. In nucleotides, the CDR3 is TGTGCCAGCAGTCCTAGCATTTCTAGCACAGATACGCAGTATTTT. Translated: CASSPSISSTDTQYF.

This clonotype was observed many times. The chain recombines TRBV5-1 with TRBJ2-7; no reliable D call. From germline, CDR1 is SGHRS and CDR2 YFSETQ. V shed 3 bases and J shed 4 bases, with 17 bases lying between them. This CDR3 spans 15 amino acids. The CDR3 DNA is TGCGCCAGCAGCTCGTTTACAGTCTTCCCGTACGAGCAGTACTTC. Its protein product is CASSSFTVFPYEQYF. The entire variable domain, with the rest obtained from reference TRBV5-1 and TRBJ2-7, is as follows: KAGVTQTPRYLIKTRGQQVTLSCSPISGHRSVSWYQQTPGQGLQFLFEYFSETQRNKGNFPGRFSGRQFSNSRSEMNVSTLELGDSALYLCASSSFTVFPYEQYFGPGTRLTVT.

This clonotype was picked up many times. The chain carries TRBV4-1 and TRBJ2-1; TRBD2 matches at 7 bases. From germline, CDR1 is MGHRA and CDR2 YSYEKL. The CDR3 runs 19 residues. Losses at the gene ends were 0 bases for V and 0 bases for J; bases not matched to a gene: 11. The CDR3 sequence: CASSQDREASANSYNEQFF. The CDR3 DNA is TGCGCCAGCAGCCAAGATCGGGAGGCTAGCGCTAACTCCTACAATGAGCAGTTCTTC.

At least ten counts were recorded for this clonotype. This chain uses TRBV4-2 with TRBJ1-1; a weak D match, TRBD1 (5 bases). The CDR3 is 17 residues long. Trimming removed 0 bases from V and 4 bases from J, with 18 bases in between. Germline assignment: CDR1 LGHNA and CDR2 YNFKEQ. CDR3 nucleotides: TGTGCCAGCAGCCAAGATTGGGCGGGGGGTAAGGGCACTGAAGCTTTCTTT. Protein sequence: CASSQDWAGGKGTEAFF.

In this sample, this clonotype turned up many times. The chain combines TRBV6-1 with TRBJ2-2; tentative D call: TRBD1 (6 bases). The CDR3 extends over 16 amino acids. In germline, CDR1 is MNHNS, CDR2 SASEGT. V was pared by 3 bases and J by 1 base, with 12 bases between. CDR3 nucleotides: TGTGCCAGCAGTGACCTCGGACAGAGGAACACCGGGGAGCTGTTTTTT. The encoded protein is CASSDLGQRNTGELFF.

This clonotype was counted at least ten times. This chain joins TRBV9 and TRBJ2-2; 9 positions agree with TRBD1. Germline lookup yields CDR1 SGDLS and CDR2 YYNGEE. This CDR3 region has 15 residues. V dropped 3 bases and J dropped 3; count of bases not matched to a gene: 3. The CDR3 here is CASSDRDRDTGELFF. The CDR3 nucleotides read TGTGCCAGCAGCGACCGGGACAGGGACACCGGGGAGCTGTTTTTT.

This clonotype occurred many times. The chain uses TRBV15 and TRBJ2-5; D unresolved. The V gene's germline CDR1 is LNHNV and CDR2 YYDKDF (reference sequence). This CDR3 is 16 amino acids long. Deletions cut 4 bases from V and 4 bases from J, with 19 bases between. The CDR3: CATSTHVGGPVETQYF. In DNA, the CDR3 is TGTGCCACCAGCACCCATGTGGGCGGTCCCGTAGAGACCCAGTACTTC.

Concerning this clonotype: Given a much more abundant clone one base away, this may be a read error. The chain links TRBV6-2 or TRBV6-3 to TRBJ2-7; no definite D call. This CDR3 region has 12 residues. Looked up from germline, CDR1 is MNHEY and CDR2 is SVGEGT. V dropped 6 bases and J dropped 4 bases, with 10 bases sitting between them. The CDR3 DNA reads TGTGCCAGCAGCCAACACGGATACGAGCAGTACTTC. Protein sequence: CASSQHGYEQYF.

This clonotype showed up many times. The CDR3 protein is CASSKVTGNLNSPLHF. DNA for the CDR3: TGTGCCAGCAGCAAGGTGACAGGGAATCTTAATTCACCCCTCCACTTT. The chain carries TRBV7-9 and TRBJ1-6; 7 bases agree with TRBD1. CDR1 and CDR2 from the germline V gene are SEHNR and FQNEAQ (reference sequence). Unmatched junction bases numbered 10, after V lost 5 bases and J lost 6 bases. CDR3 length: 16 amino acids.

In its sample, this clonotype was seen many times. V gene TRBV28 combines with J gene TRBJ2-6, with 12 bases that match TRBD2. V lost 6 bases and J lost 1; bases outside the gene matches: 4. This CDR3 contains 17 residues. Germline V gene sequence: CDR1 MDHEN, CDR2 SYDVKM. The CDR3 region is CASSRLAGESGANVLTF. CDR3 DNA: TGTGCCAGCAGCCGACTAGCGGGAGAGTCTGGGGCCAACGTCCTGACTTTC.

This clonotype was counted ten times or more. Because the CDR3 is missing its conserved closing phenylalanine or tryptophan, this is likely a read error. No DNA is shown, since the ends of the CDR3 on it are uncertain; the CDR3 is the one TCRdb lists. The rearrangement uses TRBV21-1 and TRBJ2-7; the DNA was not compared with TRBD1, the D call given in the table. TRBV21-1 is recorded as a pseudogene. Inclusive of both ends, the CDR3 amounts to 12 amino acids. The CDR3 protein is CASSPPPSRIGI.

This clonotype was seen repeatedly, ten times or more. V usage is TRBV5-1 and J usage is TRBJ1-2; D unresolved. This CDR3 is 12 amino acids long. Trimming cost V 5 bases and J 4 bases, with 9 bases left between them. Germline CDR1 SGHRS, CDR2 YFSETQ. CDR3 sequence reads: CASSFDGYGYTF. As DNA, the CDR3 is TGCGCCAGCAGTTTTGACGGCTATGGCTACACCTTC.

This clonotype occurred many times. The V call is TRBV18, the J call TRBJ2-7; D gene uncertain. This CDR3 is built from 12 residues. V dropped 3 bases and J dropped 7 bases, with 10 bases sitting between them. Germline-derived CDR1 and CDR2 are KGHSH and LQKENI. The CDR3 coding sequence is TGTGCCAGCTCACCGATCAGCAGGGAGCAGTACTTC. It codes for CASSPISREQYF. The full variable domain, rest sourced from reference TRBV18 and TRBJ2-7, is NAGVMQNPRHLVRRRGQEARLRCSPMKGHSHVYWYRQLPEEGLKFMVYLQKENIIDESGMPKERFSAEFPKEGPSILRIQQVVRGDSAAYFCASSPISREQYFGPGTRLTVT.

This clonotype was picked up many times. The chain recombines TRBV7-2 with TRBJ1-2; D might be TRBD1 (6 bases). CDR1 is SGHTA and CDR2 is FQGNSA in the germline V gene. V was trimmed by 3 bases and J by 8 bases, leaving 13 bases between them. This CDR3 has 13 amino acids. CDR3 loop: CASSLGQMGGYTF. As DNA, the CDR3 is TGTGCCAGCAGCTTGGGACAAATGGGGGGCTACACCTTC.

The rearrangement uses TRBV18 and TRBJ2-3, with TRBD2 identical over 16 bases. J gave up 5 bases and V 3 bases, and 11 bases lay outside the gene matches. The germline gives CDR1 KGHSH, CDR2 LQKENI. The CDR3 runs to 19 residues. CDR3 residues: CASSPNLPGLAGGQDTQYF. In nucleotides, the CDR3 is TGTGCCAGCTCACCCAACTTACCGGGACTAGCGGGGGGGCAAGATACGCAGTATTTT.

This clonotype was seen many times. V and J are TRBV10-3 and TRBJ1-2; 10 bases align to TRBD1. J was trimmed by 6 bases and V by 8 bases; bases with no gene match: 9. The CDR3 has 14 amino acids. Germline CDR1 and CDR2: ENHRY and SYGVKD. CDR3 sequence (DNA): TGTGCCATCCGCCCCGGGACAGGGGACCATGGCTACACCTTC. Translated, it gives CAIRPGTGDHGYTF.

This clonotype came up many times. The gene calls are TRBV20-1 and TRBJ1-1; unclear D gene. Germline V gene sequence: CDR1 DFQATT, CDR2 SNEGSKA (reference sequence). With 4 bases removed from V and 0 bases from J, the gap between germline ends came to 6 bases. The CDR3 has 12 residues. The chain's CDR3 is CSAKRMNTEAFF. CDR3 in DNA: TGCAGTGCTAAGAGGATGAACACTGAAGCTTTCTTT.

This clonotype was seen repeatedly, ten times or more. V usage is TRBV6-5 and J usage is TRBJ2-5; perhaps TRBD1 as D (5 bases). The V end was cut by 2 bases, the J end by 3 bases, with 16 bases between. The germline gives CDR1 MNHEY, CDR2 SVGAGI. The CDR3 consists of 16 residues. The CDR3 DNA reads as TGTGCCAGCAGTTACCCAGGGCAGTTTCGAAAAGAGACCCAGTACTTC. Translated: CASSYPGQFRKETQYF.